The 3 T cell receptor beta chains below come from one sample, sequenced in a study of regulatory T cells in long-lasting Graves disease. Through Arm-PCR of CDR3 regions and iRepertoire HTBI primers, TCR beta libraries were built. TCRdb reprocessed the multiplex PCR reads with MiXCR, giving one entry per CDR3 protein. The sample consists of a few hundred thousand distinct CDR3 sequences, around 23% of them appearing once. Specified time point: persistent/refractory GD, antithyroid drugs over 5 years with positive TRAb. Following extraction of RNA from PBMCs, that RNA was used to make the TCR library. The starting material was peripheral blood mononuclear cells (PBMCs), obtained when the disease was refractory, from a patient treated with antithyroid drugs. These receptors originate from a female donor with Graves disease.

The chain couples TRBV3-2 to TRBJ2-7; TRBD1, as called in the table, went unchecked against the DNA. TRBV3-2 represents a pseudogene. The CDR3 is 22 amino acids. CDR3 sequence (DNA): TGTGCCAGCAGCCAAGATCCCGGGGGGCTAAGGAGCCAGCGGGGTTCCAGCTACGAGCAGTACTTC. It translates to CASSQDPGGLRSQRGSSYEQYF.

The chain couples TRBV29-1 to TRBJ2-7, with TRBD2 matching over 9 bases. This CDR3 comprises 15 residues. Germline CDR1 SQVTM, CDR2 ANQGSEA. J gave up 6 bases and V 6 bases, and 15 bases lay outside the gene matches. The CDR3 nucleotides are TGCAGCGTACAGGCGGGAGGGCGTGTTCTATCCGAGCAGTACTTC. This codes for CSVQAGGRVLSEQYF.

The chain joins TRBV4-3 to TRBJ1-2, with TRBD1 as a possible D gene (5 bases). Looked up from germline, CDR1 is LGHNA and CDR2 is YSLEER. The ends were cut back, 2 bases at V and 0 bases at J, with 10 bases in the middle. This CDR3 spans 15 amino acids. DNA for the CDR3: TGCGCCAGCAGCCAATTACAGGAGCCTAACTATGGCTACACCTTC. It is translated as CASSQLQEPNYGYTF.